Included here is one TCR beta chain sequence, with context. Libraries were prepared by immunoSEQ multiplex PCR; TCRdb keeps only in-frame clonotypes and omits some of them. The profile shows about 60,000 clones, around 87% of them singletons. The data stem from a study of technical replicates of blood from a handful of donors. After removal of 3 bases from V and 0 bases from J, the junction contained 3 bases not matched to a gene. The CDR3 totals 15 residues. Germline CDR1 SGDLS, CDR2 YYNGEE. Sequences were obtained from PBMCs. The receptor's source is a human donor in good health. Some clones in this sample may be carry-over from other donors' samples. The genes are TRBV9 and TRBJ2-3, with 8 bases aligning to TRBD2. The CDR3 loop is CASSASSGSTDTQYF. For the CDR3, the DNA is TGTGCCAGCAGCGCATCTAGCGGGAGCACAGATACGCAGTATTTT.